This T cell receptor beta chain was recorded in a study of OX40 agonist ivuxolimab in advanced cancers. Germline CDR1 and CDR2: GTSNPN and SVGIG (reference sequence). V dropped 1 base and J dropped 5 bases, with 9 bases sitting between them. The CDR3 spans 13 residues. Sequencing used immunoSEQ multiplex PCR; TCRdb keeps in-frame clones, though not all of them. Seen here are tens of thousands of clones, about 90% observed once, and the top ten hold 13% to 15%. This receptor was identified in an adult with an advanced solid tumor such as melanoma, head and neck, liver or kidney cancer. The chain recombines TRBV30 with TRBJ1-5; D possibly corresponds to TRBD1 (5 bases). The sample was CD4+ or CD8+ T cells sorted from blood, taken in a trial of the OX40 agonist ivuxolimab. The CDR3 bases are TGTGCCTGGAGTGAGGGGTTGGATCAGCCCCAGCATTTT. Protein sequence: CAWSEGLDQPQHF.